A selection of T cell receptor beta chains follows, all from one sample in a study of beta chain features in type 1 diabetes. Clones were sequenced by immunoSEQ multiplex PCR, and TCRdb holds only the in-frame ones, with some missing. The sample lists around 240,000 clones; 16% were seen once. Sequences were obtained from naive CD4+ T cells from blood. Receptor source: a man aged 30-40 years with type 1 diabetes. Each CDR3 is given with its conserved first and last residue. A D gene is named only where the DNA matches it firmly. Expanded clones are given a class, and other clones once, few, many or no size at all.

TRBJ2-5 | TRBV7-2 | NA | NA | TGTGCCAGCAGCTCAAGATATGGGGAGACCCAGTACTTC | CASSSRYGETQYF
TRBJ2-7 | TRBV10-1 | NA | NA | TGCGCCAGCAGTGGGACTGGGCCCGGGAACGAGCAGTACTTC | CASSGTGPGNEQYF
TRBJ1-2 | TRBV10-3 | NA | NA | TGTGCCATCAGTGAGTCAGGGGGAGGCTATGGCTACACCTTC | CAISESGGGYGYTF
TRBJ2-4 | TRBV28 | few | NA | TGTGCCACAGGGTTAGCCAAAAACATTCAGTACTTC | CATGLAKNIQYF
TRBJ2-7 | TRBV15 | few | NA | TGTGCCACCAGCTTGGTGGCAGGGCCCTTGGAGCAGTACTTC | CATSLVAGPLEQYF
TRBJ2-4 | TRBV7-9 | NA | NA | TGTGCCAGCAGCTTAGCACCCGACAGGGCCAAAAACATTCAGTACTTC | CASSLAPDRAKNIQYF
TRBJ1-4 | TRBV30 | NA | NA | TGTGCCTGGAGCCGATTGGCGGGGCCTCTAGGGAGAGATGAAAAACTGTTTTTT | CAWSRLAGPLGRDEKLFF
TRBJ1-4 | TRBV7-9 | NA | NA | TGTGCCAGCAGCCCCTTTCGACAAGGAGCAACTAATGAAAAACTGTTTTTT | CASSPFRQGATNEKLFF
TRBJ2-7 | TRBV9 | few | NA | TGTGCCAGCAGCGTAGGCAGGGGCTCCTACGAGCAGTACTTC | CASSVGRGSYEQYF
TRBJ2-7 | TRBV13 | NA | NA | TGTGCCAGCAGCTTCGCCTTTTACGAGCAGTACTTC | CASSFAFYEQYF
TRBJ2-3 | TRBV18 | NA | TRBD1 | TGTGCCAGCTCACCACCGACAGGGCCAGATACGCAGTATTTT | CASSPPTGPDTQYF
TRBJ2-4 | TRBV23-1 | few | TRBD2 | TGCGCCAGCAGTCGTACGACTAGCGGGCCTCTAGCCAAAAACATTCAGTACTTC | CASSRTTSGPLAKNIQYF
TRBJ2-5 | TRBV15 | few | NA | TGTGCCACCAGCAGAGACAGGGAGTGGGAGACCCAGTACTTC | CATSRDREWETQYF
TRBJ2-2 | TRBV29-1 | NA | NA | TGCAGCGTAGACGGGGGGCTCAACACCGGGGAGCTGTTTTTT | CSVDGGLNTGELFF
TRBJ1-2 | TRBV6-1 | NA | NA | TGTGCCAGCAGTGAGTCCGGGACAAACTATGGCTACACCTTC | CASSESGTNYGYTF
TRBJ2-1 | TRBV9 | few | NA | TGTGCCAGCAGCGTATCGTTGGGTGAGCAGTTCTTC | CASSVSLGEQFF
TRBJ2-7 | TRBV9 | few | NA | TGTGCCAGCAGCGTCGGATCTCTTTCCTACGAGCAGTACTTC | CASSVGSLSYEQYF